What follows are 18 T cell receptor beta chains derived from one specimen sequenced in a study of T cell repertoires in cytomegalovirus infection (dated by TCRdb to between 2017 and 2020). Antigens for these TCRs are unknown. The treatment or condition tag for this specimen amounts to: in vitro stimulation with specific CMV peptide epitopes to enrich CMV-specific T cells. The reads were generated on an Illumina HiSeq 1500. TCRdb passed the public sequencing reads through fastp at Q25 and MiXCR, retaining productive beta sequences. Each CDR3 protein gets just one entry, which takes the most common genes and DNA from the rows behind it. Counted in this sample were about 310,000 distinct CDR3 sequences; roughly 25% of them appeared once. The ten largest clones take up more than 10% of the sample. This specimen consisted of cultured PBMCs, obtained from culture after CMV antigen stimulation. The receptors come from a human donor in good health (CMV status not recorded). Some clones in this sample may be carry-over from other donors' samples.

The sample holds many counts of this clonotype. CDR3 DNA sequence: TGTGCCAGCAGCTTAGGCAAGGCGATATGGACAGGGGACCCCTCTGGGGCCAACGTCCTGACTTTC. Protein product: CASSLGKAIWTGDPSGANVLTF. V gene TRBV7-2 combines with J gene TRBJ2-6, with TRBD1 matching over 9 bases. The germline V gene encodes CDR1 SGHTA and CDR2 FQGNSA. The CDR3 consists of 22 residues. V shed 1 base, J shed 0 bases, and the junction held 16 bases outside the gene matches.

V and J are TRBV3-1 and TRBJ2-6; D not certain. The V and J ends lost 3 bases and 0 bases respectively, with 9 bases between them. The CDR3 is 16 amino acids. CDR1 LGHDT and CDR2 YNNKEL come from the germline V gene (reference sequence). The CDR3 protein is CASSHSASSGANVLTF. The CDR3 DNA is TGTGCCAGCAGCCATTCCGCGAGCTCTGGGGCCAACGTCCTGACTTTC.

Concerning this clonotype: A read error may produce the germline difference seen at one junction end. This chain joins TRBV18 and TRBJ2-3, with 9 positions matching TRBD2. Germline V CDR1 and CDR2: KGHSH, LQKENI. CDR3 length: 14 residues. The CDR3 reads CASSPEPSGTNVDF. CDR3 DNA: TGTGCCAGCTCACCAGAGCCTAGCGGGACAAATGTGGATTTT. Full variable domain (missing parts from reference TRBV18 and TRBJ2-3): NAGVMQNPRHLVRRRGQEARLRCSPMKGHSHVYWYRQLPEEGLKFMVYLQKENIIDESGMPKERFSAEFPKEGPSILRIQQVVRGDSAAYFCASSPEPSGTNVDFGPGTRLTVL.

This clonotype appeared once. The V and J genes are TRBV7-2 and TRBJ2-3; D is uncertain. Trimming left V 7 bases short and J 7 bases short, with 18 bases between. CDR1 is SGHTA and CDR2 is FQGNSA in the germline V gene. This CDR3 is built from 14 residues. The CDR3: CASIDAVVINTQYF. The DNA of the CDR3 is TGTGCCAGCATCGACGCGGTGGTCATAAATACGCAGTATTTT.

The V call is TRBV30, the J call TRBJ1-5, with 7 bases aligning to TRBD1. The CDR3 covers 14 residues. Looked up from germline, CDR1 is GTSNPN and CDR2 is SVGIG (reference sequence). The trim removed 3 bases at V and 0 bases at J, leaving 2 bases unmatched. DNA for the CDR3: TGTGCCTGGAGGGGACAGCATAGCAATCAGCCCCAGCATTTT. Translation: CAWRGQHSNQPQHF.

V and J are TRBV25-1 and TRBJ1-5; D is perhaps TRBD1 (5 bases). V was pared by 2 bases and J by 4 bases, with 9 bases between. There are 14 residues in the CDR3. From germline, CDR1 is MGHDK and CDR2 SYGVNS. CDR3 loop: CASSEQGWNQPQHF. The CDR3 nucleotides are TGTGCCAGCAGTGAACAGGGTTGGAATCAGCCCCAGCATTTT.

This clonotype was seen only a few times. The chain recombines TRBV5-1 with TRBJ1-4; 7 bases match TRBD1. The CDR3 consists of 14 residues. Germline V lookup: CDR1 SGHRS, CDR2 YFSETQ. V trimming: 4 bases; J trimming: 4 bases; junction bases outside the gene matches: 4. CDR3 residues: CASSRDSSNEKLFF. The CDR3 nucleotides read TGCGCCAGCAGCCGGGACAGCAGTAATGAAAAACTGTTTTTT. The variable domain in full, with the rest retrieved from reference TRBV5-1 and TRBJ1-4, is KAGVTQTPRYLIKTRGQQVTLSCSPISGHRSVSWYQQTPGQGLQFLFEYFSETQRNKGNFPGRFSGRQFSNSRSEMNVSTLELGDSALYLCASSRDSSNEKLFFGSGTQLSVL.

In its sample, this clonotype was seen once. The V and J genes are TRBV27 and TRBJ2-6, with D unresolved. The CDR3 is made up of 18 amino acids. Germline lookup yields CDR1 MNHEY and CDR2 SMNVEV (reference sequence). V lost 0 bases, J lost 0 bases, and 12 bases lay in between. CDR3 protein: CASSLSRHHLSGANVLTF. CDR3 nucleotide sequence: TGTGCCAGCAGTTTATCGCGGCACCATCTCTCTGGGGCCAACGTCCTGACTTTC.

The V and J genes are TRBV19 and TRBJ1-1; D may be TRBD1 (5 bases). The CDR3 has 13 amino acids. Germline V CDR1 and CDR2: LNHDA, SQIVND (reference sequence). V lost 6 bases, J lost 1 base, and 9 bases lay in between. CDR3 DNA: TGTGCCAGTAGCCCAGGGTGGAACACTGAAGCTTTCTTT. Protein: CASSPGWNTEAFF.

In this sample, this clonotype turned up a few times. This chain joins TRBV7-3 and TRBJ2-3, with TRBD2 identical over 7 bases. Germline V gene data show CDR1 as SGHTA and CDR2 as FQGTGA. The length of the CDR3 is 17 residues. V was pared by 5 bases and J by 2 bases, with 13 bases of the junction left unmatched. The CDR3 DNA reads TGTGCCAGCAGCCCAAGTGGTCTAGCGGACTACACAGATACGCAGTATTTT. Protein sequence: CASSPSGLADYTDTQYF.

The CDR3 sequence is CASSQDRITGAWGYTF. The CDR3 region has the DNA TGTGCCAGCAGCCAAGACCGAATTACAGGGGCTTGGGGCTACACCTTC. This sequence joins TRBV6-6 and TRBJ1-2; TRBD1 matches 7 bases. CDR1 is MNHNY and CDR2 is SVGAGI in the germline V gene (reference sequence). The V gene end was trimmed by 6 bases and the J gene end by 8 bases; junction bases not matched to a gene: 18. The length of the CDR3 is 16 residues.

This rearrangement joins TRBV7-1 to TRBJ2-1; a weak D match, TRBD2 (6 bases). TRBV7-1 is flagged as an ORF with uncertain function. V was cut by 7 bases and J by 2 bases, with 15 bases left in between. This CDR3 has 15 amino acids. CDR3 sequence: CASIDMGGAYNEQFF. The CDR3 nucleotides are TGTGCCAGCATCGATATGGGGGGAGCCTACAATGAGCAGTTCTTC.

This clonotype was seen a handful of times. The chain uses TRBV4-3 and TRBJ1-1; no definite D call. The length of the CDR3 is 14 residues. Per the germline V gene, CDR1 is LGHNA and CDR2 is YSLEER. The V and J ends lost 0 bases and 0 bases respectively, with 5 bases between them. This CDR3 is CASSQETMNTEAFF. The CDR3 DNA reads TGCGCCAGCAGCCAAGAGACGATGAACACTGAAGCTTTCTTT.

This clonotype was counted many times. The V and J genes are TRBV7-2 and TRBJ1-3, with D hard to call. The CDR3 is 16 residues long. V shed 5 bases and J shed 0 bases, with 14 bases lying between them. Germline values: CDR1 SGHTA, CDR2 FQGNSA. The CDR3 DNA reads TGTGCCAGCAGCCTTAACAGCCCTCGCTCTGGAAACACCATATATTTT. Translating gives CASSLNSPRSGNTIYF.

This clonotype showed up just a few times. V is TRBV6-5 and J is TRBJ2-1, with a weak D call TRBD2 (6 bases). The CDR3 covers 16 residues. Deletions cut 4 bases from V and 7 bases from J, with 20 bases between. CDR1 is MNHEY, CDR2 SVGAGI, per germline. The CDR3 sequence is CASSSTSRYAGNEQFF. The DNA for the CDR3 is TGTGCCAGCAGTTCGACTAGTCGGTACGCGGGGAATGAGCAGTTCTTC.

There are many counts of this clonotype. This rearrangement joins TRBV6-8 to TRBJ2-2, with 9 bases matching TRBD2. The CDR3 runs 15 residues. The germline V gene encodes CDR1 MNHGY and CDR2 SAAAGT. J was trimmed by 5 bases and V by 5 bases; bases with no gene match: 6. For the CDR3, the DNA is TGTGCCAGCAGTGCGACTAGCGGTCCAACCGGGGAGCTGTTTTTT. Protein: CASSATSGPTGELFF.

This chain links TRBV28 with TRBJ1-1, with TRBD1 matching 8 bases. The CDR3 length is 13 residues. V lost 6 bases, J lost 3 bases, and 3 bases stayed unmatched. The germline V gene encodes CDR1 MDHEN and CDR2 SYDVKM. CDR3 nucleotide sequence: TGTGCCAGCAGATCGACAGGGGACACTGAAGCTTTCTTT. Residues: CASRSTGDTEAFF.

The V gene is TRBV9, the J gene TRBJ1-6; TRBD1 aligns across 9 bases. Germline CDR1 and CDR2: SGDLS and YYNGEE. The CDR3 consists of 15 residues. The junction had 12 bases not matched to a gene; V was cut back by 4 bases and J by 13 bases. As DNA, the CDR3 is TGTGCCAGCAGCATGACGGGACAGGGTAACGGGCCCCTCCACTTT. This sequence encodes CASSMTGQGNGPLHF. Full variable domain (missing parts from reference TRBV9 and TRBJ1-6): DSGVTQTPKHLITATGQRVTLRCSPRSGDLSVYWYQQSLDQGLQFLIQYYNGEERAKGNILERFSAQQFPDLHSELNLSSLELGDSALYFCASSMTGQGNGPLHFGNGTRLTVT.